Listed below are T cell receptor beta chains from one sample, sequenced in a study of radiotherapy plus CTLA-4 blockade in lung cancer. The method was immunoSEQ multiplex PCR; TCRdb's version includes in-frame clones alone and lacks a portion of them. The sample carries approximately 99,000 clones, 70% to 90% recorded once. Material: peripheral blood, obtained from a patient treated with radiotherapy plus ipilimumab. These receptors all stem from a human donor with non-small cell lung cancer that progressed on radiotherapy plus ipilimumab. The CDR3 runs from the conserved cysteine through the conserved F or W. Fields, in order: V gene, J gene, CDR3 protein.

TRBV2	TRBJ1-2	CASRGQGSGYTF
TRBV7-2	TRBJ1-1	CASSLGEGTEAFF
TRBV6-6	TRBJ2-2	CASTQPGGNTGELFF
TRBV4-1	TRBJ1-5	CASSQAGGVSNQPQHF
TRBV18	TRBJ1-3	CASSPGTGPSGNTIYF
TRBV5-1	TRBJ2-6	CASSLAGVSSPGANVLTF
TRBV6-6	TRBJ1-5	CASTDTAGGVKPQHF
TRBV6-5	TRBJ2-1	CASTNSGEQFF
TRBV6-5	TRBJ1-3	CASSAPAVTGNTIYF
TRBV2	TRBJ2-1	CASKIAGGRNEQFF
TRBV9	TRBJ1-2	CASSGANRGYGYTF
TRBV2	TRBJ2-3	CASTADRGKTDTQYF
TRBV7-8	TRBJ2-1	CASSLDASGPNEQFF
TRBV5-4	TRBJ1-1	CASSSRFGNTEAFF
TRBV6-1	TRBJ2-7	CASSEMLGVDEQYF
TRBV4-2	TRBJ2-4	CASSQRPRDIQYF
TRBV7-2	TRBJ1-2	CASSSGQAYYGYTF
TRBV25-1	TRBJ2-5	CASSEWSQGKETQYF
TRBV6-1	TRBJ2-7	CASRTSYTGGYEQYF
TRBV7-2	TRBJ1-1	CASSFFKGEAFF
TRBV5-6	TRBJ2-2	CASSELSGDTGELFF
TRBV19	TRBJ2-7	CASSTRQGGDEQYF
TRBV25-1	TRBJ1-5	CASSAPGNQPQHF
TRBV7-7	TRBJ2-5	CASSPWDGETQYF
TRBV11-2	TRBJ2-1	CASSLAGGGRSYNEQFF
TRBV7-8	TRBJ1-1	CASSFQGIVTEAFF
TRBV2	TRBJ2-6	CASKTSGGSGANVLTF
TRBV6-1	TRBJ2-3	CASSAQLLSSTDTQYF
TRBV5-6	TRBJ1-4	CASSLMTGFGKLFF
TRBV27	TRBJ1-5	CASSDGGSNQPQHF
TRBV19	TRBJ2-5	CASSPAAHETQYF
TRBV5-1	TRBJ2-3	CASTNSGLRTDTQYF
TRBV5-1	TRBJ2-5	CASSLGTPELGTQYF
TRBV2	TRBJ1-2	CASKTGGPYGYTF
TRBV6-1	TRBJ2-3	CASSELADTQYF
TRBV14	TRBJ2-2	CASSQVPIGSLAANTGELFF
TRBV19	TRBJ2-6	CASSMESQSGANVLTF
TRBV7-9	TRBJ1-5	CASSSPGTGNQPQHF
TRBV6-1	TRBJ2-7	CASSSPRDRGVEQYF
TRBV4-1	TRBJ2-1	CASSHVEGRFNNEQFF